This entry lists 30 T cell receptor beta chains sequenced from one sample in a study of blood T cell repertoires in COVID-19. Libraries were prepared by immunoSEQ multiplex PCR; TCRdb keeps only in-frame clonotypes and omits some of them. This table holds under 110,000 clones, almost 95% found once. Material for sequencing was peripheral blood. Every receptor here comes from a man aged 45-60 years with active COVID-19.

The chain uses TRBV30 and TRBJ2-1; TRBD2 matches at 9 bases. This CDR3 has 13 residues. CDR1 is GTSNPN and CDR2 is SVGIG in the germline V gene (reference sequence). Trimming removed 3 bases from V and 7 bases from J; junction bases left unmatched: 4. CDR3 nucleotides: TGTGCCTGGAGGGTAGCGGGAGTTAATGAGCAGTTCTTC. It translates to CAWRVAGVNEQFF.

This clone has only a few counts. The gene calls are TRBV5-6 and TRBJ1-1, with 8 positions matching TRBD1. The V segment lost 4 bases and the J segment 5 bases; nucleotides outside the gene matches: 7. The CDR3 has 14 amino acids. Germline V gene sequence: CDR1 SGHDT, CDR2 YYEEEE. The CDR3, as DNA: TGTGCCAGCAGCGCCCAGGGGGCAGAGACTGAAGCTTTCTTT. This translates into CASSAQGAETEAFF.

The chain employs TRBV24-1 and TRBJ2-1; TRBD1 matches 7 bases. CDR1 is KGHDR, CDR2 SFDVKD, per germline. Trimming cost V 0 bases and J 6 bases; bases outside gene matches: 4. The CDR3 runs to 15 residues. The CDR3 reads CATSDLAQGLNEQFF. The CDR3, as DNA: TGTGCCACCAGTGATTTGGCACAGGGGCTCAATGAGCAGTTCTTC.

This clone has just one count. The rearrangement uses TRBV24-1 and TRBJ2-3; 8 bases are shared with TRBD2. Germline V gene lookup returns CDR1 KGHDR and CDR2 SFDVKD. CDR3 length: 16 residues. The trim removed 6 bases at V and 0 bases at J, leaving 7 bases unmatched. In DNA form, the CDR3 reads TGTGCCACCAGTCCCGATCGGGAGGGGAGCACAGATACGCAGTATTTT. Its translation: CATSPDREGSTDTQYF.

This clone occurred once. This chain joins TRBV29-1 and TRBJ1-2, with no clear D. Trimming shortened V by 4 bases and J by 10 bases, and 19 bases separated the two germline ends. The CDR3 runs 13 residues. Germline-derived CDR1 and CDR2 are SQVTM and ANQGSEA. CDR3 sequence: CSVAPYSGSDYTF. As DNA, the CDR3 is TGCAGCGTTGCCCCATATTCCGGTTCTGACTACACCTTC.

This clone was seen a single time. The chain couples TRBV2 to TRBJ2-5, with unresolved D. With 3 bases removed from V and 5 bases from J, the gap between germline ends came to 4 bases. Germline CDR1 is SNHLY and CDR2 is FYNNEI. This CDR3 spans 11 amino acids. CDR3 in amino acids: CASSEEETQYF. CDR3 DNA sequence: TGTGCCAGCAGTGAGGAGGAGACCCAGTACTTC.

The V gene is TRBV7-9, the J gene TRBJ2-3; D is uncertain. The V gene's germline CDR1 is SEHNR and CDR2 FQNEAQ (reference sequence). V lost 4 bases and J lost 6, with 14 bases in between. CDR3 length equals 14 residues. CDR3 sequence (DNA): TGTGCCAGCAGCTCCACCTTGGGTAGCGATACGCAGTATTTT. As protein: CASSSTLGSDTQYF.

The chain joins TRBV5-1 to TRBJ2-1, with D possibly being TRBD2 (5 bases). The germline V gene encodes CDR1 SGHRS and CDR2 YFSETQ. The CDR3 contains 15 residues. V lost 0 bases, J lost 7 bases, and 14 bases lay in between. CDR3 protein: CASSLGGLRGNEQFF. The CDR3 DNA reads as TGCGCCAGCAGCTTGGGTGGACTTCGTGGGAATGAGCAGTTCTTC.

The chain combines TRBV7-3 with TRBJ2-1; a possible D gene is TRBD1 (6 bases). Trimming took 4 bases from V and 5 from J, leaving 15 bases between them. CDR3 length equals 15 residues. In germline, CDR1 is SGHTA, CDR2 FQGTGA. In DNA, the CDR3 is TGTGCCAGCAGCTATCTCCCCAGACAGGACAATGAGCAGTTCTTC. Translating gives CASSYLPRQDNEQFF.

This sequence joins TRBV5-5 and TRBJ2-7; 7 nucleotides match TRBD1. This CDR3 comprises 14 residues. The ends lost 5 bases at V and 3 bases at J; junction bases unmatched: 8. The germline CDR1 and CDR2 sequences are SGHKS and YYEKEE (reference sequence). DNA of the CDR3: TGTGCCAGCAGGCCGGGACAGATGAGCTACGAGCAGTACTTC. Amino acid sequence: CASRPGQMSYEQYF.

This clone was seen only once. The chain couples TRBV11-2 to TRBJ2-1; unclear D gene. Trimming left V 7 bases short and J 8 bases short, with 9 bases between. Germline CDR1 SGHAT, CDR2 FQNNGV. This CDR3 contains 11 residues. The DNA for the CDR3 is TGTGCCAGCACCATCCGGGATGAGCAGTTCTTC. Encoded protein: CASTIRDEQFF. The full variable domain, completed using reference TRBV11-2 and TRBJ2-1, is EAGVAQSPRYKIIEKRQSVAFWCNPISGHATLYWYQQILGQGPKLLIQFQNNGVVDDSQLPKDRFSAERLKGVDSTLKIQPAKLEDSAVYLCASTIRDEQFFGPGTRLTVL.

CDR3 sequence (DNA): TGTGCCAGCAGCTTACGCAGCGGGAGAAGACTTTACAATGAGCAGTTCTTC. It yields the protein CASSLRSGRRLYNEQFF. The chain employs TRBV7-2 and TRBJ2-1; 8 positions agree with TRBD2. V lost 2 bases to trimming and J lost 4 bases; unmatched junction nucleotides: 10. CDR1 and CDR2 from the germline V gene are SGHTA and FQGNSA. This CDR3 has 17 amino acids.

The chain carries TRBV5-1 and TRBJ1-1; D might be TRBD1 (5 bases). V shed 3 bases and J shed 3 bases, with 9 bases lying between them. Germline-derived CDR1 and CDR2 are SGHRS and YFSETQ. The CDR3 runs to 13 residues. CDR3 in DNA: TGCGCCAGCAGCTCTAAACAGGACACTGAAGCTTTCTTT. Translating gives CASSSKQDTEAFF.

This sequence joins TRBV11-2 and TRBJ2-7; TRBD2 matches 12 bases. Germline CDR1 SGHAT, CDR2 FQNNGV. This CDR3 comprises 17 residues. With V trimmed by 5 bases and J by 2 bases, 10 bases remained unmatched. The CDR3 is CASSARLAGDVAYEQYF. CDR3 DNA sequence: TGTGCCAGCAGCGCCCGACTAGCGGGAGACGTGGCCTACGAGCAGTACTTC.

The chain carries TRBV6-5 and TRBJ2-5; D perhaps matches TRBD1 (6 bases). CDR1 and CDR2 (germline): MNHEY, SVGAGI. Trimming left V 6 bases short and J 5 bases short, with 10 bases between. CDR3 length equals 12 residues. The CDR3 DNA reads TGTGCCAGCAGCCAGGGGTGGGAGACCCAGTACTTC. It codes for CASSQGWETQYF.

This chain links TRBV6-5 with TRBJ1-5, with TRBD1 matching over 8 bases. Germline V lookup: CDR1 MNHEY, CDR2 SVGAGI. V was pared by 6 bases and J by 0 bases, with 4 bases of the junction left unmatched. The CDR3 length is 15 residues. CDR3 region: CASSPDRGSNQPQHF. The CDR3 coding sequence is TGTGCCAGCAGCCCCGACAGGGGTAGCAATCAGCCCCAGCATTTT.

This rearrangement joins TRBV12-3 or TRBV12-4 to TRBJ1-2; maybe TRBD1 (5 bases). CDR3 length: 13 residues. V gave up 5 bases and J gave up 4 bases, with 11 bases separating them. CDR3 loop: CASSGGWGYGYTF. The DNA of the CDR3 is TGTGCCAGCAGTGGGGGGTGGGGCTATGGCTACACCTTC.

The rearrangement uses TRBV10-3 and TRBJ1-1; no firm D call. The CDR3 length is 14 residues. The V gene lost 2 bases and the J gene lost 0 bases, with 7 bases spanning the gap. Germline CDR1 is ENHRY and CDR2 is SYGVKD. This chain's CDR3 is CAISEAGLNTEAFF. CDR3 DNA sequence: TGTGCCATCAGTGAGGCGGGTCTGAACACTGAAGCTTTCTTT.

This chain connects TRBV20-1 to TRBJ2-7, with D hard to call. In germline, CDR1 is DFQATT, CDR2 SNEGSKA (reference sequence). The germline V and J ends were trimmed by 1 base and 9 bases, with 7 bases remaining between them. CDR3 length: 10 amino acids. The CDR3 DNA reads TGCAGTGCTAGAGGCACGGGGCAGTACTTC. Its protein product is CSARGTGQYF.

V usage is TRBV30 and J usage is TRBJ2-7; 10 bases agree with TRBD1. Germline V gene data show CDR1 as GTSNPN and CDR2 as SVGIG (reference sequence). J lost 3 bases, V lost 2 bases, and 7 bases had no gene match. CDR3 size: 15 residues. In DNA form, the CDR3 reads TGTGCCTGGAGTTATTATGGGACAGGGGACTACGAGCAGTACTTC. This sequence encodes CAWSYYGTGDYEQYF.

The chain carries TRBV19 and TRBJ1-2, with 9 bases aligning to TRBD1. Germline trimming cut 1 base from V and 4 bases from J; bases unmatched to any gene: 4. Germline CDR1 reads LNHDA; CDR2 reads SQIVND (reference sequence). This CDR3 has 15 residues. In nucleotides, the CDR3 is TGTGCCAGTAGTATAGGAACAGGGGGCACCTATGGCTACACCTTC. This translates into CASSIGTGGTYGYTF.

The gene calls are TRBV7-8 and TRBJ1-3; D ambiguous. Germline loops: CDR1 SGHVS, CDR2 FQNEAQ. CDR3 length: 16 residues. Trimming took 1 base from V and 1 from J, leaving 11 bases between them. CDR3 bases: TGTGCCAGCAGCTTAGGCCCGCTACTATCTGGAAACACCATATATTTT. This codes for CASSLGPLLSGNTIYF.

A remark on this clone: One end of the junction is discordant with germline, which a read error may explain. This same CDR3 is encoded by further DNA sequences in the sample. The chain couples TRBV7-7 to TRBJ2-5, with TRBD1 matching over 7 bases. Germline CDR1 is SSHAT and CDR2 is FNYEAQ (reference sequence). The CDR3 runs 13 residues. For the CDR3, the DNA is TGTGCTAGCAGCCGGGGACAGCAAGAGACCCAGTACTTC. This codes for CASSRGQQETQYF.

This clone was detected only once. The chain combines TRBV7-9 with TRBJ1-4; 12 bases agree with TRBD1. V gave up 1 base and J gave up 4 bases; unmatched junction bases: 4. The CDR3 totals 17 residues. Germline values: CDR1 SEHNR, CDR2 FQNEAQ (reference sequence). DNA of the CDR3: TGTGCCAGCAGCTTAGGGGACAGGGGGCAAGTTAATGAAAAACTGTTTTTT. Protein: CASSLGDRGQVNEKLFF.

The V gene is TRBV11-1, the J gene TRBJ2-2; 14 bases match TRBD2. V lost 3 bases and J lost 6; bases outside the gene matches: 0. The CDR3 contains 15 residues. Germline V gene data show CDR1 as SGHAT and CDR2 as FQDESV (reference sequence). The CDR3 protein is CASSLGLAGAGELFF. CDR3 nucleotide sequence: TGTGCCAGCAGCTTGGGACTAGCGGGAGCCGGGGAGCTGTTTTTT. Complete variable domain (other parts from reference TRBV11-1 and TRBJ2-2): EAEVAQSPRYKITEKSQAVAFWCDPISGHATLYWYRQILGQGPELLVQFQDESVVDDSQLPKDRFSAERLKGVDSTLKIQPAELGDSAMYLCASSLGLAGAGELFFGEGSRLTVL.

The chain recombines TRBV7-9 with TRBJ1-6, with D perhaps TRBD1 (5 bases). From germline, CDR1 is SEHNR and CDR2 FQNEAQ (reference sequence). The CDR3 contains 16 residues. Trimming pared 7 bases from V and 7 bases from J, leaving 20 bases between. The CDR3 region is CASNRLQAIGNSPLHF. CDR3 coding DNA: TGTGCCAGCAATCGTTTACAGGCCATAGGCAATTCACCCCTCCACTTT.

The genes are TRBV6-7 and TRBJ2-7; a weak D match, TRBD2 (5 bases). TRBV6-7 is an ORF, and what it does is uncertain. CDR3 length: 16 amino acids. Trimming pared 6 bases from V and 3 bases from J, leaving 21 bases between. CDR3 loop: CASSPYRIRGNYEQYF. CDR3 DNA sequence: TGTGCCAGCAGCCCGTACAGAATCCGAGGGAACTACGAGCAGTACTTC.

The V call is TRBV28, the J call TRBJ2-2; 10 bases line up with TRBD1. CDR1 and CDR2 from the germline V gene are MDHEN and SYDVKM. The V gene end was trimmed by 4 bases and the J gene end by 3 bases; junction bases not matched to a gene: 2. This CDR3 spans 15 amino acids. The CDR3 sequence is CASSSGTGDTGELFF. DNA for the CDR3: TGTGCCAGCAGTTCCGGGACAGGGGACACCGGGGAGCTGTTTTTT.

The chain recombines TRBV5-1 with TRBJ2-5; D is possibly TRBD1 (5 bases). V was pared by 2 bases and J by 3 bases, with 11 bases between. The CDR3 is 14 residues long. In germline, CDR1 is SGHRS, CDR2 YFSETQ. The CDR3 spells CASSFSTGKETQYF. In DNA, the CDR3 is TGCGCCAGCAGCTTCTCAACAGGAAAAGAGACCCAGTACTTC.

This chain joins TRBV19 and TRBJ2-5; the match to TRBD2 covers 14 bases. Looked up from germline, CDR1 is LNHDA and CDR2 is SQIVND (reference sequence). This CDR3 is built from 18 residues. The V and J ends lost 2 bases and 2 bases, in that order; junction bases with no gene match: 7. The CDR3 here is CASSITGTSGSRQETQYF. The CDR3 region has the DNA TGTGCCAGTAGTATAACTGGGACTAGCGGGAGTAGACAAGAGACCCAGTACTTC.